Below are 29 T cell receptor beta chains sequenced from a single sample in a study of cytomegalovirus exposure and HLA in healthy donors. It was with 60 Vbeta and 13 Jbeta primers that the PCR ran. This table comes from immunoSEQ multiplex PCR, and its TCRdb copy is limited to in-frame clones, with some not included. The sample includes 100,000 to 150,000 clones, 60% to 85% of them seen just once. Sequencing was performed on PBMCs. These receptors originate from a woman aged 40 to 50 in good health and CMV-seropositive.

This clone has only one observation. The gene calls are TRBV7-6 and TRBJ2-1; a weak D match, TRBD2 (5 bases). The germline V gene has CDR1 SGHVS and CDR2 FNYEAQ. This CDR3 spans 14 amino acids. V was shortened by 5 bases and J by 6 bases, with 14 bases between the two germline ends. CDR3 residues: CASSPTRGANEQFF. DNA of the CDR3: TGTGCCAGCAGCCCCACACGGGGAGCCAATGAGCAGTTCTTC.

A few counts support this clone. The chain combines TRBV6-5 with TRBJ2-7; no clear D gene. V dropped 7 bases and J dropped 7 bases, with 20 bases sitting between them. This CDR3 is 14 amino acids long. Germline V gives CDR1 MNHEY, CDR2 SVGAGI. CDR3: CASNPSSAVLEQYF. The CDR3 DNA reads TGTGCCAGCAACCCCTCATCGGCGGTGCTGGAGCAGTACTTC.

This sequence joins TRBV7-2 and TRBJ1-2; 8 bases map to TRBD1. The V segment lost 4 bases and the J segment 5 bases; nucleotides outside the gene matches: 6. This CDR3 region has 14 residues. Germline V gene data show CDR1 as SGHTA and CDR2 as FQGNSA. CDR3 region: CASSSGTGPYGYTF. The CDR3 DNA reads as TGTGCCAGCAGCTCCGGGACAGGACCTTATGGCTACACCTTC.

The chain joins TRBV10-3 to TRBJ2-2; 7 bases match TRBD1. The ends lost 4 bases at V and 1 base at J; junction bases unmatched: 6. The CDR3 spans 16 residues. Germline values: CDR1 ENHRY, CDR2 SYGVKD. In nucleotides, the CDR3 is TGTGCCATCAGTGTGATGACAGGGCGGAACACCGGGGAGCTGTTTTTT. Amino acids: CAISVMTGRNTGELFF.

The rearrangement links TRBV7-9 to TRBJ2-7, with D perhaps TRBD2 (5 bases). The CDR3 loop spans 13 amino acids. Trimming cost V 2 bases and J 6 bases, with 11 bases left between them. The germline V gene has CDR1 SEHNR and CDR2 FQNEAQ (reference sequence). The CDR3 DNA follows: TGTGCCAGCAGCTTAAGTAGCGAAGGCGAGCAGTACTTC. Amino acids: CASSLSSEGEQYF.

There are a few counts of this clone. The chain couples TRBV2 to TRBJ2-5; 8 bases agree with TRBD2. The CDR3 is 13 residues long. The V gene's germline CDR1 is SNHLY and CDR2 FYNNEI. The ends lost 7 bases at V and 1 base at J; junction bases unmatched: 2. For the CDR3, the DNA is TGTGCCAGCAACAGCGGGAGCCAAGAGACCCAGTACTTC. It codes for CASNSGSQETQYF.

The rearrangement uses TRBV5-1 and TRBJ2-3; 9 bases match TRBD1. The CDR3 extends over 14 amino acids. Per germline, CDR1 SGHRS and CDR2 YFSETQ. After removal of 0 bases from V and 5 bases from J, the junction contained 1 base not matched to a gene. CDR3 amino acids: CASSLDRGLDTQYF. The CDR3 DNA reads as TGCGCCAGCAGCTTGGACAGGGGGCTAGATACGCAGTATTTT.

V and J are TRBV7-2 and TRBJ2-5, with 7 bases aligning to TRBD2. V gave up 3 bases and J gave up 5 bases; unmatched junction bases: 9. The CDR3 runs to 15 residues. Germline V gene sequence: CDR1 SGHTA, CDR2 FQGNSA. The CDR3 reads CASSFGGSSLETQYF. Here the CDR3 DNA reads TGTGCCAGCAGCTTCGGCGGGAGTAGTCTGGAGACCCAGTACTTC.

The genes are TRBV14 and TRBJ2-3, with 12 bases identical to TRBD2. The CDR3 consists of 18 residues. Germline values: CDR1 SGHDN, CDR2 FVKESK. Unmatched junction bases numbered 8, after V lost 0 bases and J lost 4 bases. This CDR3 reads CASSQDRLAGVRADTQYF. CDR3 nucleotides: TGTGCCAGCAGCCAAGACAGACTAGCGGGAGTTCGGGCAGATACGCAGTATTTT.

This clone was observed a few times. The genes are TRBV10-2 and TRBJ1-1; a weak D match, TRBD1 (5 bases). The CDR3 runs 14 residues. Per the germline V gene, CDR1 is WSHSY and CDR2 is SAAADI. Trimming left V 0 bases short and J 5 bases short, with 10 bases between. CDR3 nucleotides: TGCGCCAGCAGTGAGTCGCGGGGGTGGACTGAAGCTTTCTTT. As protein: CASSESRGWTEAFF.

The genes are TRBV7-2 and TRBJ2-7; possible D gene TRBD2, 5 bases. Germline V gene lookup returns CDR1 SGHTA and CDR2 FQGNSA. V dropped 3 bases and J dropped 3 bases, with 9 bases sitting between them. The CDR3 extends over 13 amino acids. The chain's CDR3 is CASSLVRGYEQYF. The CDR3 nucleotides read TGTGCCAGCAGCTTGGTACGGGGCTACGAGCAGTACTTC.

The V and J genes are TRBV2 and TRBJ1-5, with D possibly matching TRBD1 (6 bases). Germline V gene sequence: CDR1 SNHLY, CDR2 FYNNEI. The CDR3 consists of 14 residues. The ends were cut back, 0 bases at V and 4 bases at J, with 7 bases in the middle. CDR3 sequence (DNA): TGTGCCAGCAGTGAAGCAGGGGGAAATCAGCCCCAGCATTTT. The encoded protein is CASSEAGGNQPQHF.

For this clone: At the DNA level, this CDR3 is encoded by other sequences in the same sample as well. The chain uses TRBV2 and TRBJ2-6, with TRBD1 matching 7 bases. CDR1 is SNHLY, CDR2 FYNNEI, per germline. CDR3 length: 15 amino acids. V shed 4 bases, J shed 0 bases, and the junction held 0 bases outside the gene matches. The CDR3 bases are TGTGCCAGCAGTGGGGACAGCTCTGGGGCCAACGTCCTGACTTTC. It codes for CASSGDSSGANVLTF.

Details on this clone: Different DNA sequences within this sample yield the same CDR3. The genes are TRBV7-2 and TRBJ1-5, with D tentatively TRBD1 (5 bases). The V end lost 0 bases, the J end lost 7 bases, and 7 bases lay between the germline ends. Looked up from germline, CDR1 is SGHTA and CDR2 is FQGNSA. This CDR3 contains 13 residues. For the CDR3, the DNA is TGTGCCAGCAGCTTAGCGGGGGGGCAGCCCCAGCATTTT. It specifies CASSLAGGQPQHF.

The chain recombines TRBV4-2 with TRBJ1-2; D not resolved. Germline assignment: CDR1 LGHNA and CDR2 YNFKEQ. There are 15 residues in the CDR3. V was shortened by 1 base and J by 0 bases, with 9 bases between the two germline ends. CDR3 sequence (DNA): TGTGCCAGCAGCCAAGTGGGCGGGCCTAACTATGGCTACACCTTC. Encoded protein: CASSQVGGPNYGYTF.

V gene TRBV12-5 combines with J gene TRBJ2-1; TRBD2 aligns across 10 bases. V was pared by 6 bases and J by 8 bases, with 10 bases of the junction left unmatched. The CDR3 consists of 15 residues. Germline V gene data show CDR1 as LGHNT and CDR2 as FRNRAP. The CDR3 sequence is CASGKEAGGPYEQFF. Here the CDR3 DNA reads TGTGCTAGTGGGAAAGAAGCGGGGGGGCCCTATGAGCAGTTCTTC.

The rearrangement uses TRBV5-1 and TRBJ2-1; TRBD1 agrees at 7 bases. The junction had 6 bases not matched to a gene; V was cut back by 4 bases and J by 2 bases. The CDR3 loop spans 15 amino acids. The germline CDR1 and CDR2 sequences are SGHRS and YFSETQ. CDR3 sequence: CASSVQGTPYNEQFF. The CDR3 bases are TGCGCCAGCAGCGTACAGGGGACCCCCTACAATGAGCAGTTCTTC.

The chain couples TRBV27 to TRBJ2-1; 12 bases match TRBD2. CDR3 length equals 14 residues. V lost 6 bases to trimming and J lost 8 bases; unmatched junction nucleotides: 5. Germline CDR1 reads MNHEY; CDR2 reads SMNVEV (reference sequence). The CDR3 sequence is CASRGLAGGYEQFF. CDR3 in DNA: TGTGCCAGCAGGGGACTAGCGGGTGGGTATGAGCAGTTCTTC.

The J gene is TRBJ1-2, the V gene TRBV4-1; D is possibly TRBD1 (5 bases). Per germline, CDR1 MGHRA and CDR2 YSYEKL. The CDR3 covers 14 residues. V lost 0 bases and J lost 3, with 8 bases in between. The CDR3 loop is CASSQEVRDYGYTF. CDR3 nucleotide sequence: TGCGCCAGCAGCCAAGAGGTCAGGGACTATGGCTACACCTTC.

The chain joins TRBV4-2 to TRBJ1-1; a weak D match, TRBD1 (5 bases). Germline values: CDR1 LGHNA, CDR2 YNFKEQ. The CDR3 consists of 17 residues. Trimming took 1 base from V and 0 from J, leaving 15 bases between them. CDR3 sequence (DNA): TGTGCCAGCAGCCAAGGGATTACGGGGGGAATGAACACTGAAGCTTTCTTT. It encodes CASSQGITGGMNTEAFF.

This CDR3 reads CASSQGRTAATNEKLFF. The CDR3 DNA is TGCGCCAGCAGCCAAGGGAGGACCGCGGCCACTAATGAAAAACTGTTTTTT. The V call is TRBV4-3, the J call TRBJ1-4; no firm D call. V was trimmed by 1 base and J by 2 bases, leaving 14 bases between them. The V gene's germline CDR1 is LGHNA and CDR2 YSLEER. This CDR3 is 17 amino acids long.

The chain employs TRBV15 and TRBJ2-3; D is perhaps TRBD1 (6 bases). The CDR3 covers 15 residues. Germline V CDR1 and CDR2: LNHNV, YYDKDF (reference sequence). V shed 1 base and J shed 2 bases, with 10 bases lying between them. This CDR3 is CATSRGQDPTDTQYF. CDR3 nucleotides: TGTGCCACCAGCAGAGGACAGGACCCCACAGATACGCAGTATTTT.

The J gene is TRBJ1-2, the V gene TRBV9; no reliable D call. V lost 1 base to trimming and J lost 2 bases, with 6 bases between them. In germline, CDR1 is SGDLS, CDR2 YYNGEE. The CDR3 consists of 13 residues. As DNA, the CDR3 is TGTGCCAGCAGCGTACCGGGGAACTATGGCTACACCTTC. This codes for CASSVPGNYGYTF.

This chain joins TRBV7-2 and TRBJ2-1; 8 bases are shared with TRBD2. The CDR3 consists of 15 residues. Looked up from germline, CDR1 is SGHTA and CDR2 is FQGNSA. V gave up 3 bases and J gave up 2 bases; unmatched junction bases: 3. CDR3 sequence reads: CASSFLAGAYNEQFF. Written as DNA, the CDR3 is TGTGCCAGCAGCTTCCTAGCGGGCGCCTACAATGAGCAGTTCTTC.

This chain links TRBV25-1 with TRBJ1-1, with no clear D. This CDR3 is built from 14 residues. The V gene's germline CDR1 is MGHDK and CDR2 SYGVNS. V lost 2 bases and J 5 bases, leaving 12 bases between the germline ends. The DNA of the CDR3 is TGTGCCAGCAGTGAACCAGGACTAGGAACTGAAGCTTTCTTT. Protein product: CASSEPGLGTEAFF.

CDR3 sequence reads: CASSLDGGLYNEQFF. The CDR3 DNA reads TGCGCCAGCAGCTTGGACGGGGGACTCTACAATGAGCAGTTCTTC. The chain carries TRBV5-1 and TRBJ2-1; possible D gene TRBD2, 6 bases. Per the germline V gene, CDR1 is SGHRS and CDR2 is YFSETQ. Trimming removed 0 bases at V and 3 bases at J, with 10 bases between. The CDR3 sequence is 15 residues long. The entire variable domain, with the rest obtained from reference TRBV5-1 and TRBJ2-1, is as follows: KAGVTQTPRYLIKTRGQQVTLSCSPISGHRSVSWYQQTPGQGLQFLFEYFSETQRNKGNFPGRFSGRQFSNSRSEMNVSTLELGDSALYLCASSLDGGLYNEQFFGPGTRLTVL.

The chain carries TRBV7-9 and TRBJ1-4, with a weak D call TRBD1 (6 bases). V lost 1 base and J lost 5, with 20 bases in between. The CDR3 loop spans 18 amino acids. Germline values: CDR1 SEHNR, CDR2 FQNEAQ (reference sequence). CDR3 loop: CASSLGVQGTSENEKLFF. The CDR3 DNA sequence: TGTGCCAGCAGCTTAGGAGTTCAGGGGACATCGGAAAATGAAAAACTGTTTTTT. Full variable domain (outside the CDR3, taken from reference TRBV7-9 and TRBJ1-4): DTGVSQNPRHKITKRGQNVTFRCDPISEHNRLYWYRQTLGQGPEFLTYFQNEAQLEKSRLLSDRFSAERPKGSFSTLEIQRTEQGDSAMYLCASSLGVQGTSENEKLFFGSGTQLSVL.

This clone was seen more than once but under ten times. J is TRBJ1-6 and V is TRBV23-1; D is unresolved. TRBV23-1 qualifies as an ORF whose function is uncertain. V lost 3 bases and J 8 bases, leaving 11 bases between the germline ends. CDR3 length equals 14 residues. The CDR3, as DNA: TGCGCCAGCAGTCACCTTCATACTGATTCACCCCTCCACTTT. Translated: CASSHLHTDSPLHF.

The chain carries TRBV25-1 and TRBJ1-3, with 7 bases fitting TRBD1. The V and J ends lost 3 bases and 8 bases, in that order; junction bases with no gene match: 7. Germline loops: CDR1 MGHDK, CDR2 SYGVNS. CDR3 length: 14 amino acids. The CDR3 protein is CASSDPTGWDTIYF. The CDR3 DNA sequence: TGTGCCAGCAGTGATCCGACAGGGTGGGACACCATATATTTT. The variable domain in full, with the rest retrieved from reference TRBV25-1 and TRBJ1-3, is EADIYQTPRYLVIGTGKKITLECSQTMGHDKMYWYQQDPGMELHLIHYSYGVNSTEKGDLSSESTVSRIRTEHFPLTLESARPSHTSQYLCASSDPTGWDTIYFGEGSWLTVV.